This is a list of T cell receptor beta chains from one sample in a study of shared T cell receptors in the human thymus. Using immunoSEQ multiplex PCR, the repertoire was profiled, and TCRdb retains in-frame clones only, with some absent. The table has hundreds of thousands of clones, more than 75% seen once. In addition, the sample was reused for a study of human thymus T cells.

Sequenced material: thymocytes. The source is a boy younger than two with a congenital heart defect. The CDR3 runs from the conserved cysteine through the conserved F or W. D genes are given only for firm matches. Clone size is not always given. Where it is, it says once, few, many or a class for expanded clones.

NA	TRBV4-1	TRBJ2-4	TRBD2	CASSPLEFGGKNIQYF	TGCGCCAGCAGCCCGCTGGAGTTCGGGGGGAAAAACATTCAGTACTTC
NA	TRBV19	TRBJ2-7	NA	CASSMATSESSYEQYF	TGTGCCAGTAGTATGGCGACTAGTGAGAGCTCCTACGAGCAGTACTTC
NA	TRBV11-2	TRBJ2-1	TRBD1	CASSFKGAHNEQFF	TGTGCCAGCAGCTTCAAGGGGGCACACAATGAGCAGTTCTTC
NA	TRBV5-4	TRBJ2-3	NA	CASSTVAPTDTQYF	TGTGCCAGCAGCACGGTAGCGCCCACAGATACGCAGTATTTT
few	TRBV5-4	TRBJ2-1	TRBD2	CASSSRRGRALEQFF	TGTGCCAGCAGCTCTCGTCGCGGGAGGGCCCTTGAGCAGTTCTTC
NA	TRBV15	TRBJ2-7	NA	CATSRGQGKTYEQYF	TGTGCCACCAGCAGAGGGCAGGGAAAGACCTACGAGCAGTACTTC
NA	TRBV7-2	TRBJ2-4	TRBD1	CASRDRGDIQYF	TGTGCCAGCAGGGACAGGGGGGACATTCAGTACTTC
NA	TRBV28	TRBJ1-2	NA	CASSQPGRSPYGYTF	TGTGCCAGCAGCCAACCGGGTCGTTCTCCGTATGGCTACACCTTC
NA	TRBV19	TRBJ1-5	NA	CASSRRWGNQPQHF	TGTGCCAGTAGTCGGAGGTGGGGCAATCAGCCCCAGCATTTT
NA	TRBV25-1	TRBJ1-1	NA	CASTTTGRRFRAPEAFF	TGTGCCAGCACCACGACAGGCAGGAGGTTTAGAGCCCCTGAAGCTTTCTTT
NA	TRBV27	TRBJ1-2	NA	CASSLQERGAGGYTF	TGTGCCAGCAGTTTACAGGAGAGGGGCGCGGGGGGCTACACCTTC
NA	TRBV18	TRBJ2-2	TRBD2	CASSRPPRLAGVSNTGELFF	TGTGCCAGCTCACGACCGCCTAGGCTAGCGGGAGTGTCGAACACCGGGGAGCTGTTTTTT
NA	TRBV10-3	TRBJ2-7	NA	CAIAQGPSYEQYF	TGTGCCATCGCCCAGGGCCCATCCTACGAGCAGTACTTC
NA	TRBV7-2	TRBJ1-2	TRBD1	CASSTWTGGFYGYTF	TGTGCCAGCAGCACCTGGACAGGGGGCTTCTATGGCTACACCTTC
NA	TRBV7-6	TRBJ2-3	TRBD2	CASSSTRLAGGGTDTQYF	TGTGCCAGCAGCTCCACCCGACTAGCGGGAGGGGGCACAGATACGCAGTATTTT
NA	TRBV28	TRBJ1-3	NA	CASSPRMESSGNTIYF	TGTGCCAGCAGCCCTAGGATGGAAAGCTCTGGAAACACCATATATTTT
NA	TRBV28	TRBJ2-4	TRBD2	CASSLVWRGRLAGVAKNIQYF	TGTGCCAGCAGTTTAGTGTGGAGGGGGCGGCTAGCGGGAGTAGCCAAAAACATTCAGTACTTC
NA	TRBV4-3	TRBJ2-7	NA	CASSQDVGDEQYF	TGCGCCAGCAGCCAAGATGTAGGGGACGAGCAGTACTTC
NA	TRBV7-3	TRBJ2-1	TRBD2	CASSLSPPASGRGYNEQFF	TGTGCCAGCAGCTTATCCCCCCCGGCTAGCGGGAGGGGGTACAATGAGCAGTTCTTC
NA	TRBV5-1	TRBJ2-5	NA	CASSLVQNQETQYF	TGCGCCAGCAGCTTGGTACAGAACCAAGAGACCCAGTACTTC
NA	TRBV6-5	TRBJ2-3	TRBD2	CASSPTSVGADTQYF	TGTGCCAGCAGTCCCACTAGCGTCGGAGCAGATACGCAGTATTTT
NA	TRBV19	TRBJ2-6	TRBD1	CASSILSPTGGNSGANVLTF	TGTGCCAGTAGTATCCTATCCCCGACAGGGGGTAACTCTGGGGCCAACGTCCTGACTTTC
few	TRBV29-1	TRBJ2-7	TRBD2	CSVLVRGVHEQYF	TGCAGCGTACTCGTACGGGGGGTCCACGAGCAGTACTTC
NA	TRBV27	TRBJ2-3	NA	CASSRDKGRTDTQYF	TGTGCCAGCAGTCGAGATAAGGGGCGCACAGATACGCAGTATTTT
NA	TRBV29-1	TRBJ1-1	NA	CSVEELFRRPNTEAFF	TGCAGCGTTGAAGAATTGTTTAGGAGACCGAACACTGAAGCTTTCTTT
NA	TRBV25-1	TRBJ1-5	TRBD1	CASSGGQGPNQPQHF	TGTGCCAGCAGTGGAGGACAGGGACCCAATCAGCCCCAGCATTTT
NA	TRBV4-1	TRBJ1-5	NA	CASSQDLMGGGNQPQHF	TGCGCCAGCAGCCAAGATCTGATGGGGGGTGGCAATCAGCCCCAGCATTTT
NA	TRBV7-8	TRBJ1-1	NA	CASTALGELASGTEAFF	TGTGCCAGCACCGCCCTCGGGGAGCTGGCCTCGGGCACTGAAGCTTTCTTT
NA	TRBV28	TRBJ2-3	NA	CASGLETGDGGTDTQYF	TGTGCCAGCGGCCTTGAGACGGGAGACGGGGGCACAGATACGCAGTATTTT
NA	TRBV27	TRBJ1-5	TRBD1	CATRGTVNQPQHF	TGTGCCACAAGGGGGACAGTCAATCAGCCCCAGCATTTT
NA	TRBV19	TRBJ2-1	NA	CASSQPTGDDEQFF	TGTGCCAGTAGTCAACCGACGGGGGACGATGAGCAGTTCTTC
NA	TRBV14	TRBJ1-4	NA	CASSRTGTMGEKLFF	TGTGCCAGCAGCCGGACCGGGACTATGGGAGAAAAACTGTTTTTT
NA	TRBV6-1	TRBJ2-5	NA	CASTFRQETQYF	TGTGCCAGCACCTTCCGTCAAGAGACCCAGTACTTC
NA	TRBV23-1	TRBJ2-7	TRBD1	CASSHIGQAIPYEQYF	TGCGCCAGCAGTCACATTGGACAGGCGATTCCCTACGAGCAGTACTTC
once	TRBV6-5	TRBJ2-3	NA	CASSTRVPPTDTQYF	TGTGCCAGCAGCACTAGGGTCCCACCCACAGATACGCAGTATTTT
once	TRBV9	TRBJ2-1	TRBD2	CASSRGLAGGNEQFF	TGTGCCAGCAGCCGCGGGCTAGCGGGAGGGAATGAGCAGTTCTTC
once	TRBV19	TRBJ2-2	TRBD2	CASSIDHYRERGVDTGELFF	TGTGCCAGTAGTATAGACCATTACCGGGAACGGGGGGTTGATACCGGGGAGCTGTTTTTT
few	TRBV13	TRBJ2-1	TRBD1	CASSFTEAVSRTGGRILGYNEQFF	TGTGCCAGCAGCTTCACAGAGGCCGTGTCTCGGACAGGGGGTCGGATACTTGGCTACAATGAGCAGTTCTTC
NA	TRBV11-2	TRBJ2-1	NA	CASSAGKRNEQFF	TGTGCCAGCAGCGCCGGAAAGAGGAATGAGCAGTTCTTC
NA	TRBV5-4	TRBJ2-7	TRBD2	CASSLSAGGTYEQYF	TGTGCCAGCAGCTTGTCGGCGGGAGGGACCTACGAGCAGTACTTC
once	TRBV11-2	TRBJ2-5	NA	CASSLDPGGKETQYF	TGTGCCAGCAGCTTAGATCCAGGGGGGAAAGAGACCCAGTACTTC
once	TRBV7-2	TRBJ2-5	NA	CASAKTLQGYQETQYF	TGTGCCAGCGCCAAAACACTACAGGGTTACCAAGAGACCCAGTACTTC
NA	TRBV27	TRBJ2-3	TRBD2	CASKLGPPVVVRGGFTDTQYF	TGTGCCAGCAAACTCGGGCCTCCGGTTGTGGTTCGGGGGGGTTTCACAGATACGCAGTATTTT
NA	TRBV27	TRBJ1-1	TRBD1	CASRNRGPNTEAFF	TGTGCCAGCAGGAACAGGGGGCCGAACACTGAAGCTTTCTTT
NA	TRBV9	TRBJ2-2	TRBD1	CASSPRTGGFANTGELFF	TGTGCCAGCAGCCCCCGGACAGGGGGCTTCGCGAACACCGGGGAGCTGTTTTTT
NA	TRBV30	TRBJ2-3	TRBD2	CAWSVGLAELTDTQYF	TGTGCCTGGAGTGTAGGACTAGCAGAGCTCACAGATACGCAGTATTTT
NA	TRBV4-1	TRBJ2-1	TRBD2	CASSFERYGRFNEQFF	TGCGCCAGCAGCTTCGAGCGTTACGGGAGGTTCAATGAGCAGTTCTTC
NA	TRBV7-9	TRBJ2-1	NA	CASSLADSTNEQFF	TGTGCCAGCAGCTTAGCAGACAGTACTAATGAGCAGTTCTTC
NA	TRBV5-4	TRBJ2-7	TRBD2	CASSSRLALNEQYF	TGTGCCAGCAGCTCGCGACTAGCTTTGAACGAGCAGTACTTC
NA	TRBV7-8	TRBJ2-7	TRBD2	CASTPGGLDYEQYF	TGTGCCAGCACCCCGGGGGGGCTGGACTACGAGCAGTACTTC
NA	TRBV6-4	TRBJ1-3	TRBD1	CASTQRTGNGNTIYF	TGTGCCAGCACCCAAAGGACAGGGAACGGAAACACCATATATTTT
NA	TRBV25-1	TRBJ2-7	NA	CASSESRRGNYEQYF	TGTGCCAGCAGTGAATCTCGACGCGGCAACTACGAGCAGTACTTC
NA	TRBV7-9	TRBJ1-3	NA	CASSLAREGKCNTIYF	TGTGCCAGCAGCTTAGCGCGAGAGGGAAAATGTAACACCATATATTTT
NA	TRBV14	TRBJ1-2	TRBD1	CASSPSPGTGIGYTF	TGTGCCAGCAGCCCGTCACCCGGGACAGGGATTGGCTACACCTTC